The present T cell receptor beta chain was sequenced within a study of technical replicates of blood from a handful of donors. J lost 7 bases, V lost 0 bases, and 5 bases had no gene match. This CDR3 has 16 residues. The germline gives CDR1 SGDLS, CDR2 YYNGEE. TCRdb's copy holds only in-frame clones and misses some; the assay was immunoSEQ multiplex PCR. This table has around 70,000 clones, approximately 95% appearing once. Sequencing used T cells isolated from PBMCs. The genes are TRBV9 and TRBJ2-7; 15 bases are a match to TRBD2. The TCR comes from a human donor in good health. The CDR3 loop reads CASSVGTSGRAREQYF. The CDR3 DNA reads TGTGCCAGCAGCGTAGGGACTAGCGGGAGGGCAAGAGAGCAGTACTTC.